The clone carrying this T cell receptor (beta chain) occurred once. This sample is drawn from a study of control samples from healthy donors and cancer patients. This table comes from immunoSEQ multiplex PCR, and its TCRdb copy is limited to in-frame clones, with some not included. The table shows tens of thousands of clones, with approximately 89% occurring only once. The V gene's germline CDR1 is KGHSH and CDR2 LQKENI. There are 17 residues in the CDR3. The trim removed 3 bases at V and 6 bases at J, leaving 9 bases unmatched. This TCR was sampled from a man in his fifties or sixties with colorectal cancer. Sequenced sample: PBMCs. The chain recombines TRBV18 with TRBJ2-4; 12 bases are a match to TRBD2. CDR3 bases: TGTGCCAGCTCACCTTCGTCTAGCGGGGGGGCTGGAAACATTCAGTACTTC. It specifies CASSPSSSGGAGNIQYF.